This T cell receptor beta chain comes out of a study of T cells after yellow fever vaccination. A single record per CDR3 protein comes from TCRdb applying MiXCR to the 5' RACE reads. The sample shows under 200,000 distinct CDR3 sequences, about 7% of them seen only once. Study-level findings and limits: The study found a weaker secondary response that peaked faster, day 5 versus 15.

There are a few counts of this clonotype. The antigen is undetermined. The specimen was CD4+ T cells sorted from PBMCs, collected less than 6 days after the first yellow fever vaccination. The sequence derives from a man aged 18-30 years who received the YFV17D yellow fever vaccine.

The CDR3 DNA sequence: TGTGCCAGCAGTCGGACAGGGGGCACTGGAAACACCATATATTTT. This gives the protein CASSRTGGTGNTIYF. J is TRBJ1-3 and V is TRBV12-3 or TRBV12-4; 11 bases are a match to TRBD1. CDR3 size: 15 residues. V lost 5 bases and J lost 2; bases outside the gene matches: 2.